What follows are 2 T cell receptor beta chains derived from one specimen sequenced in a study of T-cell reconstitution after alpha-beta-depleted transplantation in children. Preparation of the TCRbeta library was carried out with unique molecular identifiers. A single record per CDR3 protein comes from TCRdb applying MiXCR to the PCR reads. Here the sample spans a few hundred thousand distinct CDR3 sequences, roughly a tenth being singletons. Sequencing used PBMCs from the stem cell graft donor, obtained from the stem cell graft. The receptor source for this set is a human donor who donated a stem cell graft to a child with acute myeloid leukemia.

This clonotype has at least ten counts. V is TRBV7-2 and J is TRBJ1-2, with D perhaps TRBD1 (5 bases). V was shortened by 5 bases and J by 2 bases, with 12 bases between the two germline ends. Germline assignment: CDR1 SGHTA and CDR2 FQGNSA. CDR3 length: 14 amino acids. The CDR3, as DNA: TGTGCCAGCAGCCCAACTCGGGGGAACTATGGCTACACCTTC. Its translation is CASSPTRGNYGYTF.

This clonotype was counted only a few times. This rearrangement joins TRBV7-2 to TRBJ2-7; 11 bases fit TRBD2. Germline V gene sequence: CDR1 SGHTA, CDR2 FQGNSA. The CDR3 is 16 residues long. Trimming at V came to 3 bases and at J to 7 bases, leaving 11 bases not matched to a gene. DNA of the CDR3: TGTGCCAGCAGCTTGGGACTAGCGGTCCAGCCGGGTGAGCAGTACTTC. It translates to CASSLGLAVQPGEQYF. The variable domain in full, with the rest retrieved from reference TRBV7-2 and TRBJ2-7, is GAGVSQSPSNKVTEKGKDVELRCDPISGHTALYWYRQSLGQGLEFLIYFQGNSAPDKSGLPSDRFSAERTGGSVSTLTIQRTQQEDSAVYLCASSLGLAVQPGEQYFGPGTRLTVT.